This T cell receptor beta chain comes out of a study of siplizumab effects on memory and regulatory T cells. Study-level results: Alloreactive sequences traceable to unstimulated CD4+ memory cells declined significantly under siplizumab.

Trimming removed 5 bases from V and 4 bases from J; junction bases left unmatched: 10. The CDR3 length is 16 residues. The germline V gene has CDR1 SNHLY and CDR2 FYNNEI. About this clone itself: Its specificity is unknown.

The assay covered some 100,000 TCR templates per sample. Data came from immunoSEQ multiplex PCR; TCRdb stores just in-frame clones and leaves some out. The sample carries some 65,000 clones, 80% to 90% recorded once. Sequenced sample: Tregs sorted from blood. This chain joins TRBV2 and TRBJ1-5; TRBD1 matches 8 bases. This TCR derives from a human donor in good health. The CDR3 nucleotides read TGTGCCAGCAGTTTAACCGGGACAGGAGGGAATCAGCCCCAGCATTTT. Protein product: CASSLTGTGGNQPQHF.